This T cell receptor (beta chain) was captured in a study of shared clonotypes between healthy human individuals. Some clones are missing from TCRdb's copy, which holds only in-frame ones; the method was immunoSEQ multiplex PCR. The sample lists approximately 2,000,000 clones, about 90% occurring once. The V gene's germline CDR1 is LNHDA and CDR2 SQIVND (reference sequence). The CDR3 is 15 residues long. J lost 3 bases, V lost 5 bases, and 7 bases had no gene match. The rearrangement joins TRBV19 to TRBJ1-1; 9 nucleotides match TRBD1. The TCR sequence derives from a man between 18 and 29 years old in good health. Some clones in this sample may be carry-over from other donors' samples. The sample was naive CD4+ T cells from PBMCs. Subset meaning: CD45RA+ positively selected. The CDR3 here is CASSSWTGEDTEAFF. The CDR3 nucleotides are TGTGCCAGTAGTTCCTGGACAGGGGAAGACACTGAAGCTTTCTTT.